This entry concerns a single T cell receptor beta chain. This sample is drawn from a study of blood T cell repertoires in COVID-19. Study-wide background: Acute-phase and convalescent COVID-19 samples originated in the United States, Italy and Spain.

Authors' methods: From reference gene primer amplification, estimates of nucleated cell counts were derived. Some clones are missing from TCRdb's copy, which holds only in-frame ones; the method was immunoSEQ multiplex PCR. D and trimming come from the DNA, and the V and J calls and clone size come from that table. Of around 250,000 clones listed, about 91% are singletons. Individuals drawn from under 30 US areas were roughly 18 to 95 years old. The V gene lost 8 bases and the J gene lost 0 bases, with 8 bases spanning the gap. CDR3 size: 12 residues. CDR1 and CDR2 (germline): LNHDA, SQIVND (reference sequence).

The V gene is TRBV19, the J gene TRBJ2-7; TRBD2 is a possible D gene (5 bases). The source of this sequence is a woman in her thirties or forties with acute COVID-19. The sample was PBMCs or T cells enriched from blood (not recorded which). The CDR3: CASEGHSYEQYF. The DNA for the CDR3 is TGTGCCAGTGAGGGCCACTCCTACGAGCAGTACTTC.